Below, 5 T cell receptor beta chains from the same sample are listed, as sequenced in a study of identical twins. MiXCR, run by TCRdb on the 5' RACE reads, gives a single entry per CDR3 protein. The sample holds about 220,000 distinct CDR3 sequences, 6% to 9% seen once. This same sample was also taken into another study, of yellow fever vaccine responses in identical twins.

The sequenced sample was memory (CD45RO+) T cells sorted from blood. The receptors come from a woman aged 18-29 years in good health.

The chain couples TRBV5-1 to TRBJ1-2; D might be TRBD1 (5 bases). The V end was cut by 4 bases, the J end by 6 bases, with 13 bases between. The length of the CDR3 is 13 residues. CDR1 and CDR2 (germline): SGHRS, YFSETQ. The CDR3 loop reads CASSRDGADGYTF. The CDR3 DNA sequence: TGCGCCAGCAGCCGGGACGGGGCGGATGGCTACACCTTC.

This clonotype has at least ten counts. The chain couples TRBV6-1 to TRBJ2-4; 11 nucleotides agree with TRBD1. The V and J ends lost 6 bases and 4 bases, in that order; junction bases with no gene match: 8. The CDR3 runs to 16 residues. Germline V gene sequence: CDR1 MNHNS, CDR2 SASEGT. The chain's CDR3 is CASSPGTGGWKNIQYF. In nucleotides, the CDR3 is TGTGCCAGCAGCCCCGGGACAGGGGGTTGGAAAAACATTCAGTACTTC.

This chain uses TRBV3-1 with TRBJ2-2, with no clear D. The germline V and J ends were trimmed by 0 bases and 6 bases, with 11 bases remaining between them. The CDR3 runs 15 residues. Germline-derived CDR1 and CDR2 are LGHDT and YNNKEL (reference sequence). This chain's CDR3 is CASSQDMQSAGELFF. The CDR3 DNA follows: TGTGCCAGCAGCCAAGATATGCAGTCGGCCGGGGAGCTGTTTTTT.

This clonotype was recorded many times. The chain is built from TRBV12-3 or TRBV12-4 and TRBJ2-1; D is possibly TRBD1 or TRBD2 (5 bases each). Trimming left V 6 bases short and J 9 bases short, with 9 bases between. This CDR3 spans 11 amino acids. CDR3 protein: CASRQAGEQFF. The CDR3 DNA sequence: TGTGCCAGCAGACAGGCGGGTGAGCAGTTCTTC.

In its sample, this clonotype was seen many times. The CDR3 spells CSVDIAGVSYEQYF. The CDR3 DNA reads TGCAGCGTTGACATAGCGGGGGTCTCCTACGAGCAGTACTTC. The chain employs TRBV29-1 and TRBJ2-7; 9 positions match TRBD2. The germline V gene has CDR1 SQVTM and CDR2 ANQGSEA. J gave up 0 bases and V 3 bases, and 3 bases lay outside the gene matches. CDR3 size: 14 residues.